This TCR beta chain derives from a study of response to subunit inactivated influenza vaccine. Whole-study results and caveats: Every seasonal influenza vaccination brings in few new T cells, the authors suggested.

With respect to this clonotype: Its cognate antigen is unknown.

TCRdb reprocessed the RT-PCR reads via MiXCR and lists one record per CDR3 protein. The sample holds 610,000 or so distinct CDR3 sequences, approximately 14% seen once. The TCR comes from a man aged 45-65 years who received an inactivated influenza vaccine. Sequenced here: PBMCs from blood, sampled 11 to 12 days after vaccination.

The CDR3 DNA reads TGCAGTGCTCCATGGACAGGGATGAACACTGAAGCTTTCTTT. Amino acid sequence: CSAPWTGMNTEAFF. The genes are TRBV20-1 and TRBJ1-1, with 8 positions matching TRBD1. J gave up 0 bases and V 5 bases, and 5 bases lay outside the gene matches. The CDR3 has 14 residues. The germline V gene has CDR1 DFQATT and CDR2 SNEGSKA (reference sequence).